The 5 T cell receptor beta chains below were found in one sample sequenced in a study of blood T cell repertoires in COVID-19. Sequenced by immunoSEQ multiplex PCR; TCRdb stores in-frame clones only, minus some. The table has over 150,000 clones, about 85% seen once; the top ten hold around 1.1%. Material for sequencing was peripheral blood. These receptors were taken from a man between 40 and 49 years old with acute or convalescent COVID-19.

V is TRBV19 and J is TRBJ2-5; D is possibly TRBD1 (6 bases). CDR1 and CDR2 from the germline V gene are LNHDA and SQIVND (reference sequence). The V gene lost 6 bases and the J gene lost 1 base, with 12 bases spanning the gap. This CDR3 comprises 14 residues. CDR3 amino acids: CASRGLDSQETQYF. The CDR3, as DNA: TGTGCCAGTAGGGGATTGGACAGCCAAGAGACCCAGTACTTC.

The chain is built from TRBV27 and TRBJ2-7; 9 bases map to TRBD1. The CDR3 is 16 amino acids. V lost 4 bases to trimming and J lost 2 bases; unmatched junction nucleotides: 9. Germline-derived CDR1 and CDR2 are MNHEY and SMNVEV (reference sequence). The CDR3 nucleotides are TGTGCCAGCAGTTGGGCCGGGACAGGGTTAACCTACGAGCAGTACTTC. Its translation: CASSWAGTGLTYEQYF.

This clone has only a few counts. The genes are TRBV30 and TRBJ1-3; D ambiguous. This CDR3 spans 17 amino acids. The germline V gene encodes CDR1 GTSNPN and CDR2 SVGIG (reference sequence). The V gene lost 2 bases and the J gene lost 1 base, with 18 bases spanning the gap. DNA of the CDR3: TGTGCCTGGAGTTGGAGTATAACGAAAGGATCTGGAAACACCATATATTTT. Translation gives CAWSWSITKGSGNTIYF. The complete variable domain, with remaining parts taken from reference TRBV30 and TRBJ1-3, reads SQTIHQWPATLVQPVGSPLSLECTVEGTSNPNLYWYRQAAGRGLQLLFYSVGIGQISSEVPQNLSASRPQDRQFILSSKKLLLSDSGFYLCAWSWSITKGSGNTIYFGEGSWLTVV.

The genes are TRBV6-5 and TRBJ2-7; 7 positions match TRBD1. This CDR3 spans 14 amino acids. Unmatched junction bases numbered 7, after V lost 4 bases and J lost 4 bases. The germline CDR1 and CDR2 sequences are MNHEY and SVGAGI. The CDR3 sequence is CASSWDRRAYEQYF. CDR3 DNA sequence: TGTGCCAGCAGTTGGGACAGACGAGCTTACGAGCAGTACTTC.

This chain joins TRBV6-5 and TRBJ1-2; D ambiguous. Germline lookup yields CDR1 MNHEY and CDR2 SVGAGI. The CDR3 runs 13 residues. V lost 5 bases, J lost 1 base, and 8 bases lay in between. DNA for the CDR3: TGTGCCAGCAGTCCCCGACTTAACTATGGCTACACCTTC. Protein sequence: CASSPRLNYGYTF.